This record concerns one TCR beta chain sequence. The sample comes from a study of T-cell memory formation after mild COVID-19. CDR3 length: 14 amino acids. V was cut by 5 bases and J by 10 bases, with 17 bases left in between. Germline-derived CDR1 and CDR2 are PRHDT and FYEKMQ (reference sequence). Each CDR3 protein gets one entry after TCRdb re-called the 5' RACE reads with MiXCR. This sample has roughly 600,000 distinct CDR3 sequences, with over 15% found just once. Sequencing was done on a sample of PBMCs or a T cell subset sorted from them (not recorded which). This clonotype was obtained from an adult woman who had mild COVID-19 (a few samples of this study predate the infection). Cell type and time point are not known. The chain employs TRBV13 and TRBJ1-4; no definite D call. The CDR3 sequence: CASSHKHNRAKLFF. The CDR3 DNA is TGTGCCAGCAGCCACAAACACAATAGAGCAAAACTGTTTTTT. Together with reference TRBV13 and TRBJ1-4, the CDR3 gives the full variable domain: AAGVIQSPRHLIKEKRETATLKCYPIPRHDTVYWYQQGPGQDPQFLISFYEKMQSDKGSIPDRFSAQQFSDYHSELNMSSLELGDSALYFCASSHKHNRAKLFFGSGTQLSVL.